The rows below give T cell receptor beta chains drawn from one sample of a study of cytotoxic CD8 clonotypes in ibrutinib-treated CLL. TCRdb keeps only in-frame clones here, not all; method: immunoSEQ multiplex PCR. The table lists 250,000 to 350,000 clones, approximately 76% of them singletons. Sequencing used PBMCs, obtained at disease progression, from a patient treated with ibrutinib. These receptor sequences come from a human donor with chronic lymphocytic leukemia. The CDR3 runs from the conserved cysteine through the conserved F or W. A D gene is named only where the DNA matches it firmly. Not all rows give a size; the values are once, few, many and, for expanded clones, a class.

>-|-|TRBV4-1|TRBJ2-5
CASSQFVAETQYF
TGCGCCAGCAGCCAATTCGTGGCGGAGACCCAGTACTTC
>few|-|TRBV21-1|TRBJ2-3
CASSKVTPYPDTQYF
TGTGCCAGCAGCAAAGTAACGCCTTATCCAGATACGCAGTATTTT
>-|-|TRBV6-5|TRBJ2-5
CASSYSSATGETQYF
TGTGCCAGCAGTTATTCCTCGGCCACAGGGGAGACCCAGTACTTC
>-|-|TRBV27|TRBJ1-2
CASRPRGANYGYTF
TGTGCCAGCAGACCCAGGGGTGCGAACTATGGCTACACCTTC
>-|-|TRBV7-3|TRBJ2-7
CASSLGEPYEQYF
TGTGCCAGCAGCTTGGGGGAGCCCTACGAGCAGTACTTC
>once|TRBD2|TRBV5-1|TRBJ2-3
CASSSLLGTRSTDTQYF
TGCGCCAGCAGCTCCCTCTTGGGGACTAGAAGCACAGATACGCAGTATTTT
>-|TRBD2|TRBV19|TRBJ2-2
CASSIRGLAGMNTGELFF
TGTGCCAGTAGTATCCGAGGACTAGCCGGGATGAACACCGGGGAGCTGTTTTTT
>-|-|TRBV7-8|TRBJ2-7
CASSLRYEQYF
TGTGCCAGCAGCCTCCGTTACGAGCAGTACTTC
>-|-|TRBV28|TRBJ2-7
CASSPGTFSYEQYF
TGTGCCAGCAGTCCCGGGACATTCTCCTACGAGCAGTACTTC
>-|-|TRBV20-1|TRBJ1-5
CSASRRRPQHF
TGCAGTGCTAGCCGACGGCGGCCCCAGCATTTT
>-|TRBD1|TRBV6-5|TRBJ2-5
CASSSGDRGHRETQYF
TGTGCCAGCAGTTCCGGAGACAGGGGGCATCGGGAGACCCAGTACTTC
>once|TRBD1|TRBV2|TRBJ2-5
CASRERTGGTQYF
TGTGCCAGCAGGGAGAGGACAGGGGGGACCCAGTACTTC
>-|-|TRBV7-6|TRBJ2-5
CASSLVLMGETQYF
TGTGCCAGCAGCTTAGTTCTAATGGGGGAGACCCAGTACTTC
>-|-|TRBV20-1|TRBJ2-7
CSAPDHYEQYF
TGCAGTGCCCCCGACCACTACGAGCAGTACTTC
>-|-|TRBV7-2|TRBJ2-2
CASSFRVKGRPLTGELFF
TGTGCCAGCAGCTTTCGAGTTAAGGGAAGACCTCTCACCGGGGAGCTGTTTTTT
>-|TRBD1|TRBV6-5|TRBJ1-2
CASSYSTGGDGYTF
TGTGCCAGCAGTTACTCGACAGGGGGGGACGGCTACACCTTC
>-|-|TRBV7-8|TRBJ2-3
CASSLAGSDTQYF
TGTGCCAGCAGCTTAGCGGGGTCAGATACGCAGTATTTT
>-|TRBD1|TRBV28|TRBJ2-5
CASSQQGGRETQYF
TGTGCCAGCAGCCAACAGGGGGGACGAGAGACCCAGTACTTC
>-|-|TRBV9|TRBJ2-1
CASSVGGSPSSYNEQFF
TGTGCCAGCAGCGTAGGGGGTAGTCCTAGCTCCTACAATGAGCAGTTCTTC
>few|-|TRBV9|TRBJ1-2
CASKGCYTF
TGTGCCAGCAAAGGGTGCTACACCTTC
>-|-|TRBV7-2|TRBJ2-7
CASSLWRSSYEQYF
TGTGCCAGCAGCTTATGGAGGAGCTCCTACGAGCAGTACTTC